These T cell receptor beta chains were read from a single sample in a study of TIL therapy for anti-PD-1-resistant metastatic lung cancer. Sequenced by immunoSEQ multiplex PCR; TCRdb stores in-frame clones only, minus some. The sample carries approximately 50,000 clones, about 81% recorded once. The material was blood, obtained at baseline. These receptors all come from a person between 25 and 79 years old with non-small cell lung cancer. CDR3s include the opening cysteine and the closing phenylalanine or tryptophan. The D gene is left open where the match is weak. The size field is filled for only some rows; it gives once, few, many or a size class.

size	V	J	D	CDR3	DNA
.	TRBV4-1	TRBJ2-5	TRBD2	CASSRDWISGGARETQYF	TGCGCCAGCAGCCGGGACTGGATTAGCGGGGGGGCGAGGGAGACCCAGTACTTC
.	TRBV7-9	TRBJ2-7	TRBD2	CASSLASGGRSSYEQYF	TGTGCCAGCAGCTTAGCTAGCGGGGGGAGAAGCTCCTACGAGCAGTACTTC
.	TRBV7-2	TRBJ2-1	.	CASSPQGTYNEQFF	TGTGCCAGCAGCCCACAGGGAACCTACAATGAGCAGTTCTTC
.	TRBV14	TRBJ2-1	.	CASSQDWLPRSDEQFF	TGTGCCAGCAGCCAAGATTGGCTACCACGGAGCGATGAGCAGTTCTTC
.	TRBV15	TRBJ2-3	TRBD2	CATSRKRTSGGGTDTQYF	TGTGCCACCAGCCGTAAAAGGACTAGCGGGGGGGGCACAGATACGCAGTATTTT
.	TRBV2	TRBJ2-2	.	CASRTYTGELFF	TGTGCCAGCAGGACATACACCGGGGAGCTGTTTTTT
once	TRBV4-3	TRBJ2-7	.	CASSQGRGTYEQYF	TGCGCCAGCAGCCAGGGCAGGGGCACCTACGAGCAGTACTTC
.	TRBV30	TRBJ1-2	.	CAWGKGGDIYGYTF	TGTGCCTGGGGAAAGGGAGGGGACATCTATGGCTACACCTTC
once	TRBV28	TRBJ2-7	TRBD1	CASSLVTGEGYEQYF	TGTGCCAGCAGTTTAGTGACAGGGGAAGGCTACGAGCAGTACTTC
few	TRBV7-2	TRBJ1-1	.	CASSFLMGTEAFF	TGTGCCAGCAGTTTCTTAATGGGCACTGAAGCTTTCTTT
.	TRBV29-1	TRBJ2-7	.	CSVRGGSGLSSYEQYF	TGCAGCGTCAGGGGTGGGTCGGGCCTCAGCTCCTACGAGCAGTACTTC
.	TRBV29-1	TRBJ1-2	.	CSVGGVNGYTF	TGCAGCGTTGGGGGGGTCAATGGCTACACCTTC
.	TRBV7-2	TRBJ2-3	TRBD1	CASSPRTGWGTDTQYF	TGTGCCAGCAGCCCCCGGACAGGGTGGGGCACAGATACGCAGTATTTT